This T cell receptor beta chain was documented in a study of T-cell reconstitution after alpha-beta-depleted transplantation in children. A library of TCRbeta sequences, prepared with unique molecular identifiers, was generated. TCRdb reanalysed the PCR reads using MiXCR and keeps one entry per CDR3 protein. The sample has roughly 500,000 distinct CDR3 sequences; approximately 20% are singletons. This CDR3 comprises 15 residues. Germline CDR1 reads MNHEY; CDR2 reads SMNVEV (reference sequence). Trimming removed 9 bases from V and 3 bases from J, with 21 bases in between. This clonotype was observed a handful of times.

Material: PBMCs from the stem cell graft donor, obtained from the stem cell graft. The chain has TRBV27 and TRBJ2-7, with a weak D call TRBD2 (6 bases). This TCR was sampled from a human donor who donated a stem cell graft to a child with acute lymphoblastic leukemia. CDR3 sequence: CASIRFSGVYYEQYF. The CDR3 DNA sequence: TGTGCCAGTATCCGGTTTAGCGGAGTCTACTACGAGCAGTACTTC.